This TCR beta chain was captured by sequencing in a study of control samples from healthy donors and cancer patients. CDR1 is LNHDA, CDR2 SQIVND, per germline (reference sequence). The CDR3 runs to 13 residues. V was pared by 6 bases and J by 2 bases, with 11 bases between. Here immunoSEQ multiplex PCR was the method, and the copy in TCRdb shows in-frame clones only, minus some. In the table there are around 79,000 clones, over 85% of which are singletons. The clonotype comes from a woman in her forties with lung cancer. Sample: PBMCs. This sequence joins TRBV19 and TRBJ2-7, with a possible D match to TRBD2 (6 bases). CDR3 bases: TGTGCCAGTAGCCCGGGGGTCACCTACGAGCAGTACTTC. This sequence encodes CASSPGVTYEQYF. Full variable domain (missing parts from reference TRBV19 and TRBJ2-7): DGGITQSPKYLFRKEGQNVTLSCEQNLNHDAMYWYRQDPGQGLRLIYYSQIVNDFQKGDIAEGYSVSREKKESFPLTVTSAQKNPTAFYLCASSPGVTYEQYFGPGTRLTVT.